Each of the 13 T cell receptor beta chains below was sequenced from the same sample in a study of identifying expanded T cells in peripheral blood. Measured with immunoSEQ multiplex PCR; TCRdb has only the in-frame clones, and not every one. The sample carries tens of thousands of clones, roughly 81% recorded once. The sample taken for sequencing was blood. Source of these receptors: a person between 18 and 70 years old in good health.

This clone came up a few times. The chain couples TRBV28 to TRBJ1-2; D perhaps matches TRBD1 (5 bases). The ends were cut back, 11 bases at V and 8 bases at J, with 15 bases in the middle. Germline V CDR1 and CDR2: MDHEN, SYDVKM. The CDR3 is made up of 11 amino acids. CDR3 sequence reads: CAGQEGTGYTF. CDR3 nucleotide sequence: TGTGCCGGCCAGGAGGGGACGGGCTACACCTTC.

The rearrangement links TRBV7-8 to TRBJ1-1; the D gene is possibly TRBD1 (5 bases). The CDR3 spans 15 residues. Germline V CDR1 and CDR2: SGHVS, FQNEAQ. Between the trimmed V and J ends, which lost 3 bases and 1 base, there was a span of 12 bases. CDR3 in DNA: TGTGCCAGCAGCTTCCCCGACAGAGAGAACACTGAAGCTTTCTTT. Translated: CASSFPDRENTEAFF.

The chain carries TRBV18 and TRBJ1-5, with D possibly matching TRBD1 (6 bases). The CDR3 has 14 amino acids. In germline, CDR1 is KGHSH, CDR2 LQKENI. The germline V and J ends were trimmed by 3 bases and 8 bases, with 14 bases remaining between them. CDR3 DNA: TGTGCCAGCTCACCCTGGGGGGCCGGGGAGCCCCAGCATTTT. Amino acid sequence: CASSPWGAGEPQHF.

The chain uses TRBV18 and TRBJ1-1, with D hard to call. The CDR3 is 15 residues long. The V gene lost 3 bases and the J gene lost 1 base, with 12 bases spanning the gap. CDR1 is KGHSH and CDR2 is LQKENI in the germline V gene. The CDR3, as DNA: TGTGCCAGCTCACCGGAGTTTCGGGAGAACACTGAAGCTTTCTTT. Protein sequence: CASSPEFRENTEAFF.

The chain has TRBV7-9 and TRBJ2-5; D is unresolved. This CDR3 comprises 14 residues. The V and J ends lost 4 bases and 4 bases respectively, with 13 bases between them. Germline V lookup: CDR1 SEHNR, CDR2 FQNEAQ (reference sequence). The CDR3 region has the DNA TGTGCCAGCAGCTCTCCCCTCCCTCTAGAGACCCAGTACTTC. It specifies CASSSPLPLETQYF.

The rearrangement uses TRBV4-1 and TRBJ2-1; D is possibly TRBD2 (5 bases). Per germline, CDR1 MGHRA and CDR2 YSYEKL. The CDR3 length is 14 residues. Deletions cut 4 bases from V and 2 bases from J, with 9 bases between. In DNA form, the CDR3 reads TGCGCCAGCAGCCTGGGCGGGCCCTACAATGAGCAGTTCTTC. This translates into CASSLGGPYNEQFF.

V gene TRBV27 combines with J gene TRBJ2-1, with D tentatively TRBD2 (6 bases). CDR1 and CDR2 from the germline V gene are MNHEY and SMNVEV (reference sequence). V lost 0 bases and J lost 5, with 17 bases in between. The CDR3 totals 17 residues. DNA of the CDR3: TGTGCCAGCAGTTTATCCCCTTGGGACGGAGGGGACAATGAGCAGTTCTTC. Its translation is CASSLSPWDGGDNEQFF.

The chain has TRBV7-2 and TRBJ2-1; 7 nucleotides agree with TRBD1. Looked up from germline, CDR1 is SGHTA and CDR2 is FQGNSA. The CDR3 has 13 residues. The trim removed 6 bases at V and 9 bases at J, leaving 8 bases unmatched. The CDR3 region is CASSKGQDREQFF. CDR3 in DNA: TGTGCCAGCAGTAAAGGACAGGACCGTGAGCAGTTCTTC.

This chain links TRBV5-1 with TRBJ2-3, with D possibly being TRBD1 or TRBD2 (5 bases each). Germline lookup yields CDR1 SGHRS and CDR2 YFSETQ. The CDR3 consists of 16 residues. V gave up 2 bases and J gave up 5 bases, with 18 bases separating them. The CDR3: CASSFEGTRGIDTQYF. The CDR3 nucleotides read TGCGCCAGCAGCTTTGAGGGGACGAGAGGGATAGATACGCAGTATTTT.

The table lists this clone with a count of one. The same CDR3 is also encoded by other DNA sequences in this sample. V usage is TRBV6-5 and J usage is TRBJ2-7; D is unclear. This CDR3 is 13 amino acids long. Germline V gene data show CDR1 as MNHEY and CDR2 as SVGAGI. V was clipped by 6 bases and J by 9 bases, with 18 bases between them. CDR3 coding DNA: TGTGCCAGCAGGGGCAGGAACGATGAAACGCAGTACTTC. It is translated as CASRGRNDETQYF.

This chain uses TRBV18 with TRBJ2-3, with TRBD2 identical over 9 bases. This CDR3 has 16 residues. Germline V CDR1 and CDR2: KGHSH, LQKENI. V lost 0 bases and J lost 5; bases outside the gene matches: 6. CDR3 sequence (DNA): TGTGCCAGCTCACCACCGGTGGTAGCGGGAGTAGATACGCAGTATTTT. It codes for CASSPPVVAGVDTQYF.

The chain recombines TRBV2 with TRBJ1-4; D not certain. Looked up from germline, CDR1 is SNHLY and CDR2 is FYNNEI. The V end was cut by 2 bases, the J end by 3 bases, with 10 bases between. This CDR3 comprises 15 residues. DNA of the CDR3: TGTGCCAGCAGTGAACTAGGCCAGTCTAATGAAAAACTGTTTTTT. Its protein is CASSELGQSNEKLFF.

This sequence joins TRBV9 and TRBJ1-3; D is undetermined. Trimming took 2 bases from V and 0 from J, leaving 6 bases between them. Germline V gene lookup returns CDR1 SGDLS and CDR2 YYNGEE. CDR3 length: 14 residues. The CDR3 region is CASSVQFSGNTIYF. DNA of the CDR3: TGTGCCAGCAGCGTTCAGTTCTCTGGAAACACCATATATTTT.